Shown below are 4 T cell receptor beta chains from a single sample sequenced in a study of neurological immune-mediated disorders. The time point was: longitudinal time-point 3. MiXCR, run by TCRdb on the 5' RACE reads, gives a single entry per CDR3 protein. The table lists some 89,000 distinct CDR3 sequences, 3.5% to 4.5% of them singletons. Sequencing input: PBMCs. Receptors were obtained from a woman aged 55-69 years with multiple sclerosis.

This chain connects TRBV6-1 to TRBJ2-7, with D possibly being TRBD2 (6 bases). Deletions cut 6 bases from V and 4 bases from J, with 16 bases between. The CDR3 runs 14 residues. Germline V gene sequence: CDR1 MNHNS, CDR2 SASEGT. The CDR3 loop reads CASSSGTRGYEQYF. The DNA of the CDR3 is TGTGCCAGCAGCTCCGGGACCCGGGGGTACGAGCAGTACTTC.

At least ten counts were recorded for this clonotype. CDR3 sequence: CASSYRTSGRNIQYF. The CDR3 DNA reads TGTGCCAGCAGCTACCGGACTAGCGGTAGGAACATTCAGTACTTC. The chain couples TRBV3-1 to TRBJ2-4, with TRBD2 matching 10 bases. Trimming took 5 bases from V and 7 from J; bases not matched to a gene: 8. The germline V gene has CDR1 LGHDT and CDR2 YNNKEL (reference sequence). The CDR3 spans 15 residues.

At least ten counts were recorded for this clonotype. The rearrangement joins TRBV3-1 to TRBJ2-1; D is ambiguous. V lost 2 bases, J lost 7 bases, and 9 bases lay in between. The CDR3 totals 13 residues. Germline V gene sequence: CDR1 LGHDT, CDR2 YNNKEL (reference sequence). The CDR3 DNA reads TGTGCCAGCAGCCAAAGAGTGGCAAATGAGCAGTTCTTC. Protein: CASSQRVANEQFF.

This clonotype was seen repeatedly, ten times or more. This rearrangement joins TRBV7-2 to TRBJ1-1; no reliable D call. V was trimmed by 3 bases and J by 6 bases, leaving 14 bases between them. The CDR3 has 14 residues. Germline V gene sequence: CDR1 SGHTA, CDR2 FQGNSA. The CDR3 protein is CASSLGILGAEAFF. In nucleotides, the CDR3 is TGTGCCAGCAGCTTGGGGATCCTAGGCGCTGAAGCTTTCTTT.